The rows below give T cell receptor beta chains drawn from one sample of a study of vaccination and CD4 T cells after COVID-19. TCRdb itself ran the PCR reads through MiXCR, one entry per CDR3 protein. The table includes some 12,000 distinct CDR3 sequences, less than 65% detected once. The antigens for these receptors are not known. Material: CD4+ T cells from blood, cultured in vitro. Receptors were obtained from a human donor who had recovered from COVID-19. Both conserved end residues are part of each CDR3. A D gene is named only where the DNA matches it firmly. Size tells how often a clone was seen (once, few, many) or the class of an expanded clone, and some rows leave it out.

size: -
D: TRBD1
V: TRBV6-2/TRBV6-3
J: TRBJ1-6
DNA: TGTGCCAGCAGTTATAATAGACCGAGGACGGCGACAGGGGGCACCCCGGGGAATTCACCCCTCCACTTT
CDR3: CASSYNRPRTATGGTPGNSPLHF

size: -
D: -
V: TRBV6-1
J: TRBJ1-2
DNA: TGTGCCAGCAGTGAACAGGGAAACTATGGCTACACCTTC
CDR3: CASSEQGNYGYTF

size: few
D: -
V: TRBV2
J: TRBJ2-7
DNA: TGTGCCAGCAGTGCTAGACAGTCCTCCTACGAGCAGTACTTC
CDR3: CASSARQSSYEQYF

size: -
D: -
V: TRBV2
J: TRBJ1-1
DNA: TGTGCCAGCCTTCCAGGGAGGAGTATGAACACTGAAGCTTTCTTT
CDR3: CASLPGRSMNTEAFF

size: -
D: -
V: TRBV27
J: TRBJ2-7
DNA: TGTGCCAGCAGTCGAGGACGGGGGAAGTACGAGCAGTACTTC
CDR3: CASSRGRGKYEQYF

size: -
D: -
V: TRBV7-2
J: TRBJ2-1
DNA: TGTGCCAGCAGCACCCACTCGGTTCAGGAGCAGTTCTTC
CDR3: CASSTHSVQEQFF

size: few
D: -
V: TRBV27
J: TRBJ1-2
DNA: TGTGCCAGCAGTTCCTCCGCCCAGGGCCGTCGGGGCTACACCTTC
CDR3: CASSSSAQGRRGYTF

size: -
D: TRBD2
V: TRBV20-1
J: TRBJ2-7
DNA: TGCAGTGCTAGCCACCCCTACGGTCTTAGCGGGAACGACGAGCAGTACTTC
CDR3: CSASHPYGLSGNDEQYF

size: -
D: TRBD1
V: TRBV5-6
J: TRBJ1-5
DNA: TGTGCCAGCAGCGAGGTGGAAAGCGGACAGGGCAATCAGCCCCAGCATTTT
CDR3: CASSEVESGQGNQPQHF

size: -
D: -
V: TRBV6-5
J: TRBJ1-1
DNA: TGTGCCAGCAGTTCGGCGGCGGGGGGCTTGAACACTGAAGCTTTCTTT
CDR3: CASSSAAGGLNTEAFF

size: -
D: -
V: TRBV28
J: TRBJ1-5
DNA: TGTGCCAGCACCCCCTTCTCGGGTATAGGGAGCAATCAGCCCCAGCATTTT
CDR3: CASTPFSGIGSNQPQHF

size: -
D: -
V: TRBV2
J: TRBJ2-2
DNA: TGTGCCAGCACCAAAACGGGGGTGGGGACCGGGGAGCTGTTTTTT
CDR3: CASTKTGVGTGELFF

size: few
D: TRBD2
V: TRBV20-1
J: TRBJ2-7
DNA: TGCAGTGCCATGAGGGCGAGCGGGAGCTACGAGCAGTACTTC
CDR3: CSAMRASGSYEQYF

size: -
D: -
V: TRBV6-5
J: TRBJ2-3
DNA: TGTGCCAGCAGTTACTCGGGCCGGGCAGATACGCAGTATTTT
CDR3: CASSYSGRADTQYF

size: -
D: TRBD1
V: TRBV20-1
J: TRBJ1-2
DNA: TGCAGTGCTAGAAAGGGGGCATACTATGGCTACACCTTC
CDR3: CSARKGAYYGYTF

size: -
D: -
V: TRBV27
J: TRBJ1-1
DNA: TGTGCCAGCAGTACGAACATGAACACTGAAGCTTTCTTT
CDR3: CASSTNMNTEAFF

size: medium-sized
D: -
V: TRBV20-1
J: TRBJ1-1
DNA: TGCAGTGTAGGGGGGAGGGTTGAGACTGAAGCTTTCTTT
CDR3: CSVGGRVETEAFF

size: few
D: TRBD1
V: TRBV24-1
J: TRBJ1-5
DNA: TGTGCCACCAGTGATGTGGGACAGGGGGACCGAGAAGCCCAGCATTTT
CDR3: CATSDVGQGDREAQHF

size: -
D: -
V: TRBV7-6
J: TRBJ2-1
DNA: TGTGCCAGCAGCTTAGTGGGGGGCGGTGAGCAGTTCTTC
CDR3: CASSLVGGGEQFF

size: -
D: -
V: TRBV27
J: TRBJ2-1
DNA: TGTGCCAGCAGTTCCCTAGACAGGCTCTCTAATGAGCAGTTCTTC
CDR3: CASSSLDRLSNEQFF

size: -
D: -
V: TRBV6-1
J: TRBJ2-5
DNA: TGTGCCAGCACCTCGGCGGGGACAAAAGAGACCCAGTACTTC
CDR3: CASTSAGTKETQYF

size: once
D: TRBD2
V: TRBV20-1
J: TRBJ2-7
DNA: TGCAGTGCTGACAGCGGGGCGACTTCCTACGAGCAGTACTTC
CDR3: CSADSGATSYEQYF

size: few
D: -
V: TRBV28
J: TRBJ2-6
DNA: TGTGCCAGCAACCAACAGCCCAGCATCTCTGGGGCCAACGTCCTGACTTTC
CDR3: CASNQQPSISGANVLTF

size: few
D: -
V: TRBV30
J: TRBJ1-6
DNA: TGTGCCTGGAGTGTAAGGAGCCCTTCATCACCCCTCCACTTT
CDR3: CAWSVRSPSSPLHF

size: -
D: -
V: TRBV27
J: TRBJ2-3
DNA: TGTGCCAGCAGTTTAGGGGACGGCGCAGATACGCAGTATTTT
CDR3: CASSLGDGADTQYF

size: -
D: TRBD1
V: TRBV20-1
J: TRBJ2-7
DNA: TGCAGTGCTTCTATGATTAACACGGGGACAGGGGGTTTATACGAGCAGTACTTC
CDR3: CSASMINTGTGGLYEQYF

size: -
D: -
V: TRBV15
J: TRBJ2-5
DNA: TGTGCCACCAGCAGAGGTTTAGCTTGGGAGACCCAGTACTTC
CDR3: CATSRGLAWETQYF

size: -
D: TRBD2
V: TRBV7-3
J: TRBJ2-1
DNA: TGTGCCAGCAGCTTAACGGCGGCGGGAGGGTCGGACAATGAGCAGTTCTTC
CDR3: CASSLTAAGGSDNEQFF

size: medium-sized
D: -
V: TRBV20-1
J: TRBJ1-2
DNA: TGCAGTGCTAGAAAGGGGAGTTATGGCTACACCTTC
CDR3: CSARKGSYGYTF

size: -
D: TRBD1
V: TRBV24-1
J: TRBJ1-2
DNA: TGTGCCACCAGTGAAGGGACAGGGGGTTTTCGTGGCTACACCTTC
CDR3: CATSEGTGGFRGYTF

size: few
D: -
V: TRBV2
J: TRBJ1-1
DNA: TGTGCCAGCAGGGGGAGGCAGGGTGGCACTGAAGCTTTCTTT
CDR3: CASRGRQGGTEAFF

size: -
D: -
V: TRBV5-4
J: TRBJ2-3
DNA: TGTGCCAGCAGCTTGGCGCGGAACACAGATACGCAGTATTTT
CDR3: CASSLARNTDTQYF

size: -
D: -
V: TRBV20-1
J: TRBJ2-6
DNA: TGCAGTGCTAGATGGGGCTCTGGGGCCAACGTCCTGACTTTC
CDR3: CSARWGSGANVLTF

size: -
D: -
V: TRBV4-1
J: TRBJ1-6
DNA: TGCGCCAGCAGCCAGGACAGCCGTAATTCACCCCTCCACTTT
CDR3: CASSQDSRNSPLHF

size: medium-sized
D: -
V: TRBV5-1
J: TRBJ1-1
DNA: TGCGCCAGCAGCTCGGGGGTGAGATCGGAGATGAACACTGAAGCTTTCTTT
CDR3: CASSSGVRSEMNTEAFF

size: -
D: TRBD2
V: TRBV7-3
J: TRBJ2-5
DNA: TGTGCCAGCGGCTTAATTAGCGGGAGGCAAGAGACCCAGTACTTC
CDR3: CASGLISGRQETQYF

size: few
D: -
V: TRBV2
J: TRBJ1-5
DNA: TGTGCCAGCAGTGTTGATGCCCCTAGGCCCCAGCATTTT
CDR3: CASSVDAPRPQHF

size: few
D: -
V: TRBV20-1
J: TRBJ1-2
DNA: TGCAGTGCTAGAGATGGGAGGTTTGGCTATGGCTACACCTTC
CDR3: CSARDGRFGYGYTF

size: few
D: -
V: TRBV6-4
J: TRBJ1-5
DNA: TGTGCCAGCAGTGACTCGCCTGGTTCCGGTCAGCCCCAGCATTTT
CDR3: CASSDSPGSGQPQHF